The 10 T cell receptor beta chains below all came from one sample that was sequenced in a study of cytomegalovirus exposure and HLA in healthy donors. The primer mix had 60 Vbeta and 13 Jbeta primers. This table comes from immunoSEQ multiplex PCR, and its TCRdb copy is limited to in-frame clones, with some not included. Of about 130,000 clones listed, roughly 72% are singletons. The sequencing input was PBMCs. These receptors all come from a woman aged 45-65 years in good health and CMV-seronegative.

The genes are TRBV27 and TRBJ2-2; 9 positions match TRBD2. In germline, CDR1 is MNHEY, CDR2 SMNVEV (reference sequence). Losses at the gene ends were 4 bases for V and 6 bases for J; bases not matched to a gene: 6. The CDR3 contains 15 residues. CDR3 protein: CASSYIAGVPGELFF. The DNA of the CDR3 is TGTGCCAGCAGTTATATAGCGGGAGTCCCCGGGGAGCTGTTTTTT.

This sequence joins TRBV6-5 and TRBJ2-5, with TRBD1 as a possible D gene (6 bases). V gave up 0 bases and J gave up 3 bases, with 8 bases separating them. The CDR3 is 14 amino acids. CDR1 is MNHEY, CDR2 SVGAGI, per germline. CDR3 protein: CASSYSAGEETQYF. CDR3 nucleotide sequence: TGTGCCAGCAGTTACTCGGCAGGGGAAGAGACCCAGTACTTC.

This sequence joins TRBV9 and TRBJ2-3; D gene ambiguous. CDR1 and CDR2 (germline): SGDLS, YYNGEE. This CDR3 region has 17 residues. V was pared by 0 bases and J by 2 bases, with 16 bases between. The CDR3 DNA reads as TGTGCCAGCAGCGTAGGCCCCAATCTAGGAAACACAGATACGCAGTATTTT. Translation: CASSVGPNLGNTDTQYF.

V usage is TRBV5-1 and J usage is TRBJ2-3; no firm D call. V gave up 2 bases and J gave up 2 bases, with 9 bases separating them. The CDR3 extends over 14 amino acids. CDR1 and CDR2 from the germline V gene are SGHRS and YFSETQ. In DNA form, the CDR3 reads TGCGCCAGCAGCTTTGCCGGTATCACAGATACGCAGTATTTT. It translates to CASSFAGITDTQYF.

The chain carries TRBV29-1 and TRBJ1-2, with D possibly being TRBD1 (6 bases). V lost 3 bases, J lost 5 bases, and 10 bases lay in between. Germline values: CDR1 SQVTM, CDR2 ANQGSEA. This CDR3 has 12 residues. CDR3 protein: CSVEDSPYGYTF. The CDR3 DNA reads as TGCAGCGTTGAGGACAGCCCTTATGGCTACACCTTC.

The chain links TRBV19 to TRBJ1-1; D not certain. This CDR3 is 15 amino acids long. Germline lookup yields CDR1 LNHDA and CDR2 SQIVND (reference sequence). Deletions cut 5 bases from V and 7 bases from J, with 20 bases between. CDR3 loop: CASSPDWRLWGEAFF. The DNA of the CDR3 is TGTGCCAGTAGTCCCGACTGGAGACTATGGGGTGAAGCTTTCTTT.

CDR3 nucleotide sequence: TGTGCCAGTAGTCCCCGCGGTAGCGGGAGGGTCGGGAATGAGCAGTTCTTC. Amino acid sequence: CASSPRGSGRVGNEQFF. This chain uses TRBV19 with TRBJ2-1, with 11 bases matching TRBD2. V shed 5 bases, J shed 7 bases, and the junction held 13 bases outside the gene matches. In germline, CDR1 is LNHDA, CDR2 SQIVND (reference sequence). The CDR3 totals 17 residues.

A word on this clone: An end of the junction differs from the germline gene, which may be a read error. This sequence joins TRBV7-9 and TRBJ1-1, with D unclear. This CDR3 is 12 amino acids long. Germline V CDR1 and CDR2: SEHNR, FQNEAQ (reference sequence). CDR3: CSSSTAGAEAFF. In DNA form, the CDR3 reads TGTTCCAGCAGCACGGCGGGAGCTGAAGCTTTCTTT.

V usage is TRBV25-1 and J usage is TRBJ2-3; 11 bases line up with TRBD2. This CDR3 has 15 residues. In germline, CDR1 is MGHDK, CDR2 SYGVNS. J lost 3 bases, V lost 6 bases, and 5 bases had no gene match. CDR3 in amino acids: CASRPPSGRTDTQYF. In DNA form, the CDR3 reads TGTGCCAGCAGGCCCCCTAGCGGGAGGACAGATACGCAGTATTTT.

The CDR3: CASSYGTGLAGTQYF. DNA of the CDR3: TGTGCCAGCAGCTATGGGACCGGACTAGCGGGAACGCAGTATTTT. The J gene is TRBJ2-3, the V gene TRBV5-8, with 12 bases fitting TRBD2. CDR3 length: 15 amino acids. The V and J ends lost 3 bases and 9 bases, in that order; junction bases with no gene match: 8. CDR1 and CDR2 (germline): SGHTS, YDEGEE.